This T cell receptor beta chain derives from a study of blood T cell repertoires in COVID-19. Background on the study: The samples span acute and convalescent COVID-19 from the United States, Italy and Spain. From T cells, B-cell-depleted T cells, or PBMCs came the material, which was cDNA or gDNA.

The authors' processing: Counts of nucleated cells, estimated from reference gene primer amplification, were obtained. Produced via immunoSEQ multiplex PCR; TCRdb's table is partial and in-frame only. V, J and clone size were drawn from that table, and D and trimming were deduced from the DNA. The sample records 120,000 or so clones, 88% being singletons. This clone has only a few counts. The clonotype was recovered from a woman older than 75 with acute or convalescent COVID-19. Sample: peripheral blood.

The CDR3 nucleotides read TGTGCCAGCAGTCAGCGGGTATCGGCAGGGCAGTACTTC. Its protein is CASSQRVSAGQYF. This rearrangement joins TRBV12-3 or TRBV12-4 to TRBJ2-7; D is perhaps TRBD2 (6 bases). The CDR3 contains 13 residues. V was trimmed by 5 bases and J by 9 bases, leaving 17 bases between them.